This T cell receptor beta chain was recovered during a study of blood T cells in healthy people across ages. A single count supports this clonotype. From germline, CDR1 is MDHEN and CDR2 SYDVKM. Deletions cut 6 bases from V and 0 bases from J, with 14 bases between. The CDR3 runs to 16 residues. Then a second PCR, running roughly 6 to 12 cycles, was carried out with a sample-barcoded 5' primer and a J-beta primer mix. The study obtained at least 2.5 million CDR3-containing paired-end reads from every sample. TCRdb passed the 5' RACE reads through MiXCR, listing each CDR3 protein once. The table has around 800,000 distinct CDR3 sequences, about 42% seen once. The extraction recovered at least 5 micrograms of total RNA per sample.

This receptor was identified in a man aged 55 to 70 in good health. V and J are TRBV28 and TRBJ1-4, with no clear D. Sequenced: blood. CDR3 amino acids: CASRNGSPSTNEKLFF. CDR3 coding DNA: TGTGCCAGCAGAAACGGGAGCCCCTCAACTAATGAAAAACTGTTTTTT.